This TCR beta chain came from a study of blood T cell repertoires in COVID-19. Study at large: Both acute and convalescent COVID-19 samples were obtained from the United States, Italy and Spain. Sources were T cells, B-cell-depleted T cells, or PBMCs; the material itself was cDNA or gDNA.

This clone has only one observation. Because the CDR3's place on the DNA is in doubt, the DNA is left out and the CDR3 is given as listed by TCRdb. The CDR3 length equals 14 residues, ends included. Germline V gene data show CDR1 as MGHRA and CDR2 as YSYEKL. The authors' processing: Estimation of nucleated cell counts was performed using reference gene primer amplification. Assay used: immunoSEQ multiplex PCR; TCRdb lists only in-frame clones, some missing. For V, J and clone size, that table is used; D and trimming come from the DNA. This table holds 90,000 to 130,000 clones, around 68% found once. The TCR comes from a woman aged 60 to 75 with acute or convalescent COVID-19. Sequences were obtained from peripheral blood. This sequence joins TRBV4-1 and TRBJ1-4; the tabulated D call, TRBD1, remains unverified against the DNA. The CDR3 region is CASSQFWAPGTLFF.